Sequencing of this T cell receptor (beta chain) was carried out in a study of shared clonotypes between healthy human individuals. The test was conducted at deep level. Method: immunoSEQ multiplex PCR; TCRdb's copy keeps in-frame clones and lacks some. The sample lists hundreds of thousands of clones, roughly four fifths occurring once. Genomic DNA for unsorted samples, which was extracted with the QIAamp DNA Blood Mini kit, came from about 90 million PBMCs. The TCR was taken from a woman aged 40 to 50 in good health. Some clones in this sample may be carry-over from other donors' samples. The sample was PBMCs.

CDR3 in DNA: TGTGCCAGCAGCAGGGGAGTGGAAGTATACGAGCAGTACTTC. The encoded protein is CASSRGVEVYEQYF. The chain is built from TRBV9 and TRBJ2-7, with D perhaps being TRBD1 or TRBD2 (5 bases each). The CDR3 loop spans 14 amino acids. V gave up 4 bases and J gave up 4 bases, with 15 bases separating them. Germline V CDR1 and CDR2: SGDLS, YYNGEE.